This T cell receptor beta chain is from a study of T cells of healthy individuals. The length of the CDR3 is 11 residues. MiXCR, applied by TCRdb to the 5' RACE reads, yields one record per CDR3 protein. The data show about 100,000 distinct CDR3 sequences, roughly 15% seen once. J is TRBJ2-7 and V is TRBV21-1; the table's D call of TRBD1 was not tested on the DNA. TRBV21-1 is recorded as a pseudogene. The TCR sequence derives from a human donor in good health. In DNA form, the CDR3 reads TGTGCCAGCAGCCACAGGGGTCAGCAGTACTTC. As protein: CASSHRGQQYF.